The 5 T cell receptor beta chains reported below all come from one sample, sequenced in a study of blood T cell repertoires in COVID-19. Only in-frame clones appear in the TCRdb table, and some are missing; sequencing was by immunoSEQ multiplex PCR. Of 300,000 to 400,000 clones detected, approximately 90% appear once; the ten largest clones hold roughly 3.4%. The sequencing input was peripheral blood. The source is a woman younger than 30 who had recovered from COVID-19.

The V call is TRBV2, the J call TRBJ2-7; TRBD2 might be the D (6 bases). CDR3 length equals 16 residues. Trimming took off 0 bases at V and 3 bases at J, with 15 bases between the two ends. Germline lookup yields CDR1 SNHLY and CDR2 FYNNEI. CDR3 in amino acids: CASSEALGWGDYEQYV. CDR3 DNA: TGTGCCAGCAGTGAAGCCCTAGGGTGGGGGGACTACGAGCAGTACGTC.

The V call is TRBV6-5, the J call TRBJ1-6; D gene uncertain. The V end was cut by 6 bases, the J end by 7 bases, with 16 bases between. The CDR3 runs 15 residues. Germline CDR1 is MNHEY and CDR2 is SVGAGI. CDR3 bases: TGTGCCAGCAGCGTCGGTAGAGCGACGAATTCACCCCTCCACTTT. It specifies CASSVGRATNSPLHF.

This clone appeared a single time. The V and J genes are TRBV3-1 (or the pseudogene TRBV3-2) and TRBJ1-1; maybe TRBD1 (6 bases). Germline values: CDR1 LGHDT, CDR2 YNNKEL (reference sequence). This CDR3 region has 15 residues. Trimming shortened V by 3 bases and J by 0 bases, and 11 bases separated the two germline ends. The CDR3 bases are TGTGCCAGCAGCCACCCGGACAGATTGAACACTGAAGCTTTCTTT. This encodes CASSHPDRLNTEAFF.

V usage is TRBV18 and J usage is TRBJ1-1; 7 positions agree with TRBD1. V shed 3 bases and J 5 bases; nucleotides not matched to a gene: 3. The CDR3 totals 13 residues. Germline CDR1 and CDR2: KGHSH and LQKENI. CDR3 nucleotides: TGTGCCAGCTCACCTCGCAGGGGGACTGAAGCTTTCTTT. This sequence encodes CASSPRRGTEAFF.

The chain carries TRBV6-1 and TRBJ1-6; possibly TRBD1 for D (5 bases). The germline CDR1 and CDR2 sequences are MNHNS and SASEGT. The ends were cut back, 1 base at V and 9 bases at J, with 13 bases in the middle. This CDR3 region has 15 residues. The chain's CDR3 is CASSEVRSGFSPLHF. In DNA, the CDR3 is TGTGCCAGCAGTGAAGTGAGGTCAGGGTTTTCACCCCTCCACTTT.